This TCR beta chain was found in a study of vaccination effects on CD4 cells after COVID-19. Study-wide background: Each participant was given two doses of one vaccine (BNT162b2 or mRNA-1273). Study-wide results and limits: The study, lacking early post-infection timepoints, had few convalescent patients.

The CDR3 extends over 15 amino acids. V shed 4 bases and J shed 4 bases, with 13 bases lying between them. CDR1 is SNHLY and CDR2 is FYNNEI in the germline V gene. Using immunoSEQ multiplex PCR, the repertoire was profiled, and TCRdb retains in-frame clones only, with some absent. The repertoire holds 30,000 or so clones, 72% seen once, with approximately 30% in the top ten. A remark on this clone: Its antigen is as yet unknown.

CD4+ T cells specific for antigen were expanded with viral peptide pools by the ViraFEST assay before sequencing. Following a roughly 11-day culture, CD4+ T cells were purified. Infection with SARS-CoV-2 occurred in the person between March and December 2020, and PCR confirmed it. Every well housed about 1.8 million PBMC, which grew in culture alongside about 11 IU/ml IL-2 and roughly 9.9 ug/ml peptides. This chain connects TRBV2 to TRBJ2-2; D possibly corresponds to TRBD1 (5 bases). The TCR was taken from a human donor who had a prior SARS-CoV-2 infection. The sequenced sample was CD4+ T cells from PBMCs cultured with a peptide pool, obtained before COVID-19 vaccination. The CDR3 protein is CASSVLGQGTGELFF. The DNA for the CDR3 is TGTGCCAGCAGTGTTTTGGGCCAGGGCACCGGGGAGCTGTTTTTT.